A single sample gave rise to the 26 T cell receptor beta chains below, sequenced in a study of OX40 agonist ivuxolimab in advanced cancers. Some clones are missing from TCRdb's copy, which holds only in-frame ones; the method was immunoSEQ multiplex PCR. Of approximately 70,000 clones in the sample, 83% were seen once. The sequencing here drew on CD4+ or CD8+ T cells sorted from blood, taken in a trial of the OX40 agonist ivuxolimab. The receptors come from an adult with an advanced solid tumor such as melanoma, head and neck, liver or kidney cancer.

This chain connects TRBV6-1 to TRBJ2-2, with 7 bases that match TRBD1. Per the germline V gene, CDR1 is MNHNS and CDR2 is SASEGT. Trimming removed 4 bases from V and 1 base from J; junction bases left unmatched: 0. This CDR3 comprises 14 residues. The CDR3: CASSGQGNTGELFF. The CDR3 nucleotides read TGTGCCAGCAGTGGACAGGGGAACACCGGGGAGCTGTTTTTT.

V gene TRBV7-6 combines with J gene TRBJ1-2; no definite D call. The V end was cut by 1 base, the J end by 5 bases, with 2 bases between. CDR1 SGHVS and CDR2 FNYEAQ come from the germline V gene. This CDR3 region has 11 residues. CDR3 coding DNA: TGTGCCAGCAGCTTAGAATATGGCTACACCTTC. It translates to CASSLEYGYTF.

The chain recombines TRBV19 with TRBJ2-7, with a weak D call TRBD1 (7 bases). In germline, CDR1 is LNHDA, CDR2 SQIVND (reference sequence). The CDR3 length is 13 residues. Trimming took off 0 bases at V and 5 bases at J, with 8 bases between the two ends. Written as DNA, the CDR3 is TGTGCCAGTAGTATAGACAGGGGGGACGAGCAGTACTTC. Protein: CASSIDRGDEQYF. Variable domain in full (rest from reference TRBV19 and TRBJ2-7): DGGITQSPKYLFRKEGQNVTLSCEQNLNHDAMYWYRQDPGQGLRLIYYSQIVNDFQKGDIAEGYSVSREKKESFPLTVTSAQKNPTAFYLCASSIDRGDEQYFGPGTRLTVT.

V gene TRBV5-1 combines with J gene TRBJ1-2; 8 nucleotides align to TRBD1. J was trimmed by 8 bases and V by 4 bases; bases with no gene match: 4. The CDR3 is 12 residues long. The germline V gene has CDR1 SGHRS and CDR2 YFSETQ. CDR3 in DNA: TGCGCCAGCAGCACCGACAGGGGCGGCTACACCTTC. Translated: CASSTDRGGYTF.

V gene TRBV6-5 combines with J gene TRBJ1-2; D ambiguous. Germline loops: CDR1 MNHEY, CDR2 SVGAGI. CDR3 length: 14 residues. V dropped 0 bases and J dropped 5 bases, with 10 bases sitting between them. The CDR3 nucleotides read TGTGCCAGCAGTTACTCGTTCCAGCTTTATGGCTACACCTTC. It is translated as CASSYSFQLYGYTF.

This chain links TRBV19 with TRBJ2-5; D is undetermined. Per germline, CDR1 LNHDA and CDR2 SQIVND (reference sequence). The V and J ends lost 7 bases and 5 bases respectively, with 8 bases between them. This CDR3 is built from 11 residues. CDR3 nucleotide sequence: TGTGCCAGTAAAGGGCGGGAGACCCAGTACTTC. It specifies CASKGRETQYF.

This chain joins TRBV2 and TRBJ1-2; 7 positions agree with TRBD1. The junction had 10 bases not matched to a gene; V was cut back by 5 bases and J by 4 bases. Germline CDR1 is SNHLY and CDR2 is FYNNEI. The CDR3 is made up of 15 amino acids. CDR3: CASSPQPGQIYGYTF. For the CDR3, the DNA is TGTGCCAGCAGTCCCCAGCCGGGACAGATCTATGGCTACACCTTC.

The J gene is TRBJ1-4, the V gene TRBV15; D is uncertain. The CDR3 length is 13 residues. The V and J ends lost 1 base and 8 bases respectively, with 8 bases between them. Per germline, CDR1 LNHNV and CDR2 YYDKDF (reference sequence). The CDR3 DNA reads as TGTGCCACCAGCAGAGTATTGCGCGAAAAACTGTTTTTT. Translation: CATSRVLREKLFF.

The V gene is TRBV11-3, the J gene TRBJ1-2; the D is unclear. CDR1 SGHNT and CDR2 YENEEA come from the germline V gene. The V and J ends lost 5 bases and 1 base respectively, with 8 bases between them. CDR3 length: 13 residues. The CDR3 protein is CASSPQFNYGYTF. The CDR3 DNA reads TGTGCCAGCAGCCCTCAGTTTAACTATGGCTACACCTTC.

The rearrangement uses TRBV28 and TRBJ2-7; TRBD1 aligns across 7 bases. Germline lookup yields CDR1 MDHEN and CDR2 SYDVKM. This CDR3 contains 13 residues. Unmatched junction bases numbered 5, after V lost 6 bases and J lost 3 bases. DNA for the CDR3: TGTGCCAGCAGGAGGGGGCAGAACTACGAGCAGTACTTC. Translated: CASRRGQNYEQYF.

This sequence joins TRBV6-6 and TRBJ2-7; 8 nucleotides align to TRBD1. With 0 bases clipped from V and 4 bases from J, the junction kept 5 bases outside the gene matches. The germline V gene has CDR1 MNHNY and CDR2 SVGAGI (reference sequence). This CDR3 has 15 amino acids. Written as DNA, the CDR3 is TGTGCCAGCAGTTACTCAGGACAGGGTACTTACGAGCAGTACTTC. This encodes CASSYSGQGTYEQYF.

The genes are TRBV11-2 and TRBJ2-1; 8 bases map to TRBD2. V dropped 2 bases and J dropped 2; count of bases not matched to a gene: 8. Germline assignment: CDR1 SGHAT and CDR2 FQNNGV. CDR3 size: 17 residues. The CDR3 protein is CASSLRGTGGPYNEQFF. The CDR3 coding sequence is TGTGCCAGCAGCTTAAGGGGGACGGGGGGGCCCTACAATGAGCAGTTCTTC.

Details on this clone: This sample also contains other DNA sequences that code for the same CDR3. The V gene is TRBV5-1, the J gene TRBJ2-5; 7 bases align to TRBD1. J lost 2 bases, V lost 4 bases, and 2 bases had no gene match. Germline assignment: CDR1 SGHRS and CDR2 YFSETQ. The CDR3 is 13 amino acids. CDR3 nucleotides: TGCGCCAGCAGCAGGGGACAGCAAGAGACCCAGTACTTC. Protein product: CASSRGQQETQYF.

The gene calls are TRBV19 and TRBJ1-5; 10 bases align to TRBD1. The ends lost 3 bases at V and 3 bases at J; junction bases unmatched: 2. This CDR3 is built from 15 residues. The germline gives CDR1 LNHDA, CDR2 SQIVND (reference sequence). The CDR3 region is CASSMDRGSNQPQHF. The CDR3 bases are TGTGCCAGTAGTATGGACAGGGGGTCCAATCAGCCCCAGCATTTT. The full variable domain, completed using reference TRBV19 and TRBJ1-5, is DGGITQSPKYLFRKEGQNVTLSCEQNLNHDAMYWYRQDPGQGLRLIYYSQIVNDFQKGDIAEGYSVSREKKESFPLTVTSAQKNPTAFYLCASSMDRGSNQPQHFGDGTRLSIL.

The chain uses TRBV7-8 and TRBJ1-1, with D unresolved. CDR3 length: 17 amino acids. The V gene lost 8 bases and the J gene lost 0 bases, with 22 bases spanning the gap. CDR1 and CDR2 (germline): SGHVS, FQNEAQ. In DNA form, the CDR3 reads TGTGCCAGCCGCCCTTTAGGGTCGATGGCTCTGAACACTGAAGCTTTCTTT. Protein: CASRPLGSMALNTEAFF.

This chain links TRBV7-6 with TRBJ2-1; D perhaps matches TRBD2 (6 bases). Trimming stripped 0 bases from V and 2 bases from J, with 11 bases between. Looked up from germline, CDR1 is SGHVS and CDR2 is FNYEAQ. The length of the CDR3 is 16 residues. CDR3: CASSLALLAAYNEQFF. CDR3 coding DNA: TGTGCCAGCAGCTTAGCGCTACTAGCCGCCTACAATGAGCAGTTCTTC.

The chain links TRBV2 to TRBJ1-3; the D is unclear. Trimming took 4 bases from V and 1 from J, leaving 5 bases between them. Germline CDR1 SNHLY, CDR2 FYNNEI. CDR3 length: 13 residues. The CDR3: CASSGQSGNTIYF. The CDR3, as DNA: TGTGCCAGCAGTGGACAATCTGGAAACACCATATATTTT.

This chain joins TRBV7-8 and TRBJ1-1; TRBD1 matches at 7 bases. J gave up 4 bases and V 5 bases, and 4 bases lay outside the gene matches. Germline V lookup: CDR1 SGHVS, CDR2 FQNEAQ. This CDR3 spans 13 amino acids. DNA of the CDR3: TGTGCCAGCAGCCGACAGGGAAGCACTGAAGCTTTCTTT. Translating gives CASSRQGSTEAFF.

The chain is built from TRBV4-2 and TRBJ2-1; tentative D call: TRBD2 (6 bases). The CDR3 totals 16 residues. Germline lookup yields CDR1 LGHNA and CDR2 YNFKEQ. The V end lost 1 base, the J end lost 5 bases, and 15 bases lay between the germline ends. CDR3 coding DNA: TGTGCCAGCAGCCAAGGATGGACTACCCAAAACAATGAGCAGTTCTTC. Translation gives CASSQGWTTQNNEQFF.

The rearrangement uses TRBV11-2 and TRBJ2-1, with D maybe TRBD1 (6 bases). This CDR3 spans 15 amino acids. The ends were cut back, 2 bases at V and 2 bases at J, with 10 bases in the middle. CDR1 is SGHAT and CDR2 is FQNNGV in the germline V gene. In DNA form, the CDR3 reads TGTGCCAGCAGCTTAACAGGGAGAACCTACAATGAGCAGTTCTTC. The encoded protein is CASSLTGRTYNEQFF.

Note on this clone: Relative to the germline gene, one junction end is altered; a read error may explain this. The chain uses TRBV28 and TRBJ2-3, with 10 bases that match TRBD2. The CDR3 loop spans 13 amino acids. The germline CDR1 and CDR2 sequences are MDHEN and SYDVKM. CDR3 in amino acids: CASGGALADTQYF. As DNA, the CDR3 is TGCGCTAGCGGGGGTGCCCTGGCAGATACGCAGTATTTT.

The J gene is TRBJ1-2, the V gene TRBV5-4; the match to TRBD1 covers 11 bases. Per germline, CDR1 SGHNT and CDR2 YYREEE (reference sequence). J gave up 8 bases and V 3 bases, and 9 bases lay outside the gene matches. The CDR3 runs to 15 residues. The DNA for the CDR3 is TGTGCCAGCAGCTATGCCGGGACAGGGGGTTCAGGCTACACCTTC. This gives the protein CASSYAGTGGSGYTF. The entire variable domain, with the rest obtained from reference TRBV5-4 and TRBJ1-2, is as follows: ETGVTQSPTHLIKTRGQQVTLRCSSQSGHNTVSWYQQALGQGPQFIFQYYREEENGRGNFPPRFSGLQFPNYSSELNVNALELDDSALYLCASSYAGTGGSGYTFGSGTRLTVV.

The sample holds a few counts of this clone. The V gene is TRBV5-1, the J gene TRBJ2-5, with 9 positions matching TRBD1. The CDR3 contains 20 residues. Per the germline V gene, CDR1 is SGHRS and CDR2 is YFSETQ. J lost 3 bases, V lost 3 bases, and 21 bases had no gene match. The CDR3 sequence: CASSSPPTGTGFPKKETQYF. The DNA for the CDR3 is TGCGCCAGCAGCTCCCCTCCTACAGGGACAGGGTTCCCAAAAAAAGAGACCCAGTACTTC.

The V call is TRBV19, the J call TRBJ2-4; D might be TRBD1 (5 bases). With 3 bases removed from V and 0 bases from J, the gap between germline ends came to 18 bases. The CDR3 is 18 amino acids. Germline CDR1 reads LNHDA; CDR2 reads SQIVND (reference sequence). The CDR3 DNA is TGTGCCAGTAGTATGGGGCCTTTAGGGGTCCTAGCCAAAAACATTCAGTACTTC. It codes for CASSMGPLGVLAKNIQYF.

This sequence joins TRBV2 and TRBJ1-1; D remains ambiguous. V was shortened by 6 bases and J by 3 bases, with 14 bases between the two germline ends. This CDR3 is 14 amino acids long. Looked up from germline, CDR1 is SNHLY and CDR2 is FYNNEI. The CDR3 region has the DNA TGTGCCAGCAGCCGTCGAGAGGCTTACACTGAAGCTTTCTTT. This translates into CASSRREAYTEAFF.

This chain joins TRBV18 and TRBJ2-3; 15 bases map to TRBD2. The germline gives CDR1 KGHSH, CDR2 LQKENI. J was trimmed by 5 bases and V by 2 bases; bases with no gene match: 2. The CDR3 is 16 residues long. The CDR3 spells CASSPAGLAGGDTQYF. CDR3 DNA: TGTGCCAGCTCACCAGCGGGACTAGCGGGGGGAGATACGCAGTATTTT.